This T cell receptor (beta chain) comes out of a study of cytomegalovirus exposure and HLA in healthy donors (dated by TCRdb to the late 2010s). About the study as a whole: An earlier analysis of some 620 of the donors reported about 300 Gb of sequence data and 95 million to 140 million unique TCR beta sequences obtained from around 180 million T cells. The study profiled the T cell repertoires of fewer than 850 subjects by immunosequencing and related them to cytomegalovirus serostatus. Both class I and class II loci were covered by HLA typing, at four-digit resolution. The genetic ancestry cluster associated with self-reported Caucasian donors included roughly 84% of the 398 genotyped donors. An early release that covered fewer than 750 HLA-typed donors contained about 300 gigabases of sequencing data and about 84 million unique TCR sequences. Typing coverage varied by locus: roughly 620-630 donors for A, B, C, DRB1 and DQB1; approximately 520 for DQA1; over 600 for DPA1; more than 450 for DPB1. All discovery cohort repertoires had been generated using a single sequencing platform. Alongside the repertoire data, information on donor age, sex, ethnicity and CMV serostatus was compiled. In an earlier analysis of 550 to 700 of the donors, high-throughput TCR beta sequencing was used to judge whether each TCR beta V gene segment behaved as functional or pseudogenic. A later analysis re-examined previously published TCR beta repertoires from over 500 donors and added high-resolution HLA genotyping to investigate patterns of TCR occurrence. The later analysis used no new phenotypic data to find candidate immune exposures, relying instead on TCR beta sequences and their occurrence across donors. To predict cytomegalovirus infection status, the study brought together high-throughput TCR immunosequencing, statistical association of individual TCRs with disease status, and machine learning. The study aimed to test whether cataloging public T cell receptors could reveal signatures of past pathogen exposure. In addition to the first cohort of around 670 subjects, a separate validation cohort of 130 or so different subjects was used. Genome-wide SNP genotypes for about three fifths of the 666 donors were used in a later genetic analysis, which treated that subset as a discovery cohort. Several DR-DQ haplotypes were treated as single units for association and clustering because of strong linkage in the cohort. Among roughly 400 genotyped donors of the cohort, an average of around 240,000 unique TCR beta nucleotide sequences was sequenced per donor, of which roughly 17% were non-productive.

Study-wide conclusions, independent of this receptor: Because some donors lacked HLA typing at each locus, the association tests relied only on the typed subset. The classifier was reported to diagnose cytomegalovirus status with high specificity and sensitivity in both the original cohort and the validation cohort. It was suggested by the authors that the approach could potentially be generalized to other disease states and immunological phenotypes. A further reported finding was that TCR beta sequences accurately predicted the HLA-A and HLA-B alleles for most subjects in the first cohort. A group of highly shared sequence variants was considered likely to be a technical artifact of the sequencing pipeline. The study gave a list of about 170 TCR beta chains associated with cytomegalovirus. Only TCR beta chains were sequenced in this cohort, and the absence of alpha or paired-chain data limited detectable features. In an earlier analysis of more than 450 of the donors, most TCR beta V segments were observed in productive rearrangements about 87% or about 30% of the time, broadly matching IMGT annotations. A few of the identified cytomegalovirus-associated TCR beta chains were confirmed in vitro to be specific for cytomegalovirus antigens. Roughly uniform sequencing depth across donors was assumed in presence/absence analyses, although this assumption may not hold. Across donors, most TCR sequences were observed very rarely, whereas some public TCRs were present in many individuals. When HLA alleles, especially DR and DQ, strongly co-occurred, TCR associations were difficult to assign to individual alleles. Linkage disequilibrium might explain the correlated functional status among segregating V segments, but an unknown experimental factor could not be ruled out. According to a later analysis, parvovirus B19, influenza, CMV and Epstein-Barr virus appeared linked to several top co-occurrence clusters. Compared with equally common non-associated chains, HLA-associated TCR beta chains in a later analysis were more clonally expanded and had lower generation probabilities. V-gene and J-gene trimming of TCR beta chains was associated with a missense DCLRE1C variant in a later genetic analysis, and the association was replicated in an independent cohort. Because counts were too low, around 18 rarely observed V segments, including chromosome 9 orphons, were left out of the earlier analysis of approximately 580 of the donors. Because the 87-base-pair reads could not distinguish some IMGT-functional V segments, including TRBV6-2 and TRBV6-3, those segments were excluded. In a later analysis, the rate of TCR association differed among HLA loci, with DRB1 alleles having the most associated TCRs and HLA-C alleles having the fewest. For the cohort, immune exposure information was limited to CMV serostatus. At a false discovery rate of 0.05, a later analysis linked 16,951 TCR beta sequences to specific HLA alleles. A later genetic analysis reported fewer N-insertions in productive TCRs among donors in an Asian-associated ancestry cluster than the roughly 650-donor mean. According to a later analysis, most CMV-associated TCR beta chains appeared to be HLA-restricted, and the HLA associations seemed to be driven largely by CMV exposure.

Regarding this clone: Its recognized antigen is unknown. Within one base of it there is no much larger clone, and no base qualities were kept.

In total, approximately 690 healthy bone marrow donors made up the cohort. At the time of sampling, all cohort members were nominally healthy, though unrecorded immune exposures were likely present. The donor was CMV seronegative and was included in the group of 352 seronegative cohort members. A peripheral blood sample was collected from each donor, and TCR beta sequencing was performed on peripheral blood mononuclear cells. The Qiagen DNeasy Blood Extraction Kit was used to extract genomic DNA from the blood cell samples. Sequences SGHTA (CDR1) and FQGNSA (CDR2) are obtained from the germline V gene. CDR3 length: 12 amino acids, cysteine to phenylalanine. CDR3 DNA is the only sequence kept; it has 36 bases, read in frame from the first base. V lost 2 bases and J lost 7 bases; the stretch between them is 9 bases long. Receptor libraries were prepared by the immunoSEQ multiplex PCR assay. For the multiplex PCR, a mixture combining 60 forward primers for TCR Vbeta segments and 13 reverse primers for TCR Jbeta segments was used. The CDR3 region of rearranged TCR beta genes was amplified from genomic DNA by a multiplex PCR assay. The amplified TCR beta libraries were sequenced on the Illumina HiSeq System as 87-base-pair reads. The study's processing was this. In a later analysis, some 80 million unique TCR beta chains were counted across the 666 repertoires, and approximately 11 million of these chains were shared by at least two donors. To remove PCR and sequencing errors, raw reads were error-corrected and collapsed into unique sequences using a nearest-neighbor algorithm that merged closely related sequences. CDR3 sequences were aligned to IMGT reference sequences to assign V, D and J gene segments. For a sequence to be retained, a match of at least six nucleotides to both a V gene segment and a J gene segment was required. A rearrangement was called productive if the CDR3 had no stop codons and remained in frame with V and J, and every other rearrangement was called non-productive. CDR3 was defined by IMGT convention, running from the second conserved V-encoded cysteine to the conserved J-encoded phenylalanine. Sequences without an unambiguous match to a single V gene segment were excluded from the earlier analysis of 450 to 750 of the donors. In an earlier analysis of a few hundred of the donors, V segments were called functional above 56.7% productive rearrangements and were called segregating when the between-donor standard deviation exceeded 5%. To diagnose cytomegalovirus status from the catalog of TCR beta chain sequences, a statistical classification framework was built. A later analysis assigned V and J genes by comparing TCR nucleotide sequences with IMGT/GENE-DB human TR gene sequences. A later analysis assigned CDR3 sequences and most-parsimonious VDJ recombination scenarios with the TCRdist pipeline. In a later analysis, each TCR beta chain was defined by its CDR3 amino acid sequence together with its V-gene family, and reads lacking a unique V-gene family were excluded. To address suspected cross-contamination and a sequencing artifact, a later analysis removed roughly 640 highly shared, low-generation-probability nucleotide sequences. In a later analysis, a clonal expansion index for each public chain was calculated from normalized within-repertoire ranks of inferred template counts. In a later analysis, generation probabilities were computed with a VDJ recombination model fitted to out-of-frame rearrangements, and the resulting probabilities were checked against IGoR. A later analysis scored TCR-TCR, TCR-HLA and TCR-CMV co-occurrence with hypergeometric tests, applying a repertoire-size bias correction to TCR pairs. A later analysis estimated false discovery rates by permuting HLA or CMV assignments 20 times. In a later analysis, co-occurring TCRs were grouped using DBSCAN, and TCRdist sequence similarity was added for clustering within HLA-allele-positive subsets. Co-occurrence clustering excluded repertoires with fewer than 30,000 or more than 120,000 public chains, plus five with anomalous nucleotide sharing. The source is immuneACCESS, and TCRdb retained only in-frame sequences with V and J called. Part of the clones is not carried over; for the studies checked, unresolved V genes explain less than half of this, and the remainder is unexplained. V and J calls and clone size follow that table, whereas D and trimming were derived from the DNA. Counted in this sample were about 180,000 clones; 70% to 85% of them appeared once. The biggest ten clones account for more than 1.4% of the sample.

This clonotype was sampled from a man between 18 and 29 years old in good health and CMV-seronegative. Recombination linked TRBV7-2 to TRBJ2-7; the D gene is unclear. Specimen: PBMCs. CDR3 protein: CASSLLAREQYF. The DNA is TGTGCCAGCAGCTTATTAGCTCGGGAGCAGTACTTC.